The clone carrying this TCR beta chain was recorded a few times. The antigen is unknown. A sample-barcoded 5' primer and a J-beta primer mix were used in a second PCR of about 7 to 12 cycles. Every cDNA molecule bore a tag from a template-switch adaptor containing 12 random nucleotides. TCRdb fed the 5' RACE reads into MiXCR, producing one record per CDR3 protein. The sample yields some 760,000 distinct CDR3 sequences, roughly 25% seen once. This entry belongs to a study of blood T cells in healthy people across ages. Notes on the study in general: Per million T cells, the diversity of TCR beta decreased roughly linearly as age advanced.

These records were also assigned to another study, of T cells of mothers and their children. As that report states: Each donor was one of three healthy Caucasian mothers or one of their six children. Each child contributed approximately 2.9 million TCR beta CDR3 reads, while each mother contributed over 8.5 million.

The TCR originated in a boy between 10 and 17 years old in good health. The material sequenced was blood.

This CDR3 reads CASSLGVNSYEQYF. The CDR3 DNA reads as TGTGCCAGCAGTTTGGGGGTGAACTCCTACGAGCAGTACTTC. The chain combines TRBV28 with TRBJ2-7; perhaps D is TRBD1 or TRBD2 (5 bases each). This CDR3 is built from 14 residues. Trimming stripped 3 bases from V and 0 bases from J, with 9 bases between. Germline V gives CDR1 MDHEN, CDR2 SYDVKM.